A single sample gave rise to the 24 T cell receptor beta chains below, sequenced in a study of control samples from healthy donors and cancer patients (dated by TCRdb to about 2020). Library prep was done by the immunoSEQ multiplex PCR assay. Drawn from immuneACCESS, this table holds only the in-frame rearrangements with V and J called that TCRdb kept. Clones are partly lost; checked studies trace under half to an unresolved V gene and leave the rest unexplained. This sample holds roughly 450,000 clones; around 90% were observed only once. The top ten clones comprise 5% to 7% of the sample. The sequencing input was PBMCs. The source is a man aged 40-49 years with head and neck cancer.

CDR3 sequence reads: CASSEGPLYGYTF. The CDR3 nucleotides read TGTGCCAGCTCAGAGGGGCCCCTCTATGGCTACACCTTC. The chain employs TRBV18 and TRBJ1-2, with D possibly being TRBD1 (5 bases). V lost 5 bases to trimming and J lost 4 bases, with 11 bases between them. CDR3 size: 13 residues. CDR1 is KGHSH and CDR2 is LQKENI in the germline V gene.

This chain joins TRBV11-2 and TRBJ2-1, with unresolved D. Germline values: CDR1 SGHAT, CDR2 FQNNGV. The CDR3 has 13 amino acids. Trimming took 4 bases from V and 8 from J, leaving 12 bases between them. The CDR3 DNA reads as TGTGCCAGCAGCTGGGATCACCCGGATGAGCAGTTCTTC. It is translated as CASSWDHPDEQFF.

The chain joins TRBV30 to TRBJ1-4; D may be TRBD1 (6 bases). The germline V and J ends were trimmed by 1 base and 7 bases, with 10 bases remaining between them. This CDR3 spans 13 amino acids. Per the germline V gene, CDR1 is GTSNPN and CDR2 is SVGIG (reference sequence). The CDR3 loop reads CAWSGGHGEKLFF. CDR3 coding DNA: TGTGCCTGGAGTGGGGGGCACGGTGAAAAACTGTTTTTT.

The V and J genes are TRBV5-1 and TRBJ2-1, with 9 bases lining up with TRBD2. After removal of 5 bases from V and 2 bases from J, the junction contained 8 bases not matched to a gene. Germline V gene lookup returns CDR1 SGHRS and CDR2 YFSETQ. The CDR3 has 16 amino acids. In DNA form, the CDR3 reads TGCGCCAGCAGAGATAGCGGGAGACCCGCCTACAATGAGCAGTTCTTC. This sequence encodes CASRDSGRPAYNEQFF.

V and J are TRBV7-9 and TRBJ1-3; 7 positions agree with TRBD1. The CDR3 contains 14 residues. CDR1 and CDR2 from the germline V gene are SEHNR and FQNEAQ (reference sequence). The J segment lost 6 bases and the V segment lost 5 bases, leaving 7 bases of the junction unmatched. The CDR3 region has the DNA TGTGCCAGCAGCCCGCCCGACAGGGTAAACACCATATATTTT. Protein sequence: CASSPPDRVNTIYF.

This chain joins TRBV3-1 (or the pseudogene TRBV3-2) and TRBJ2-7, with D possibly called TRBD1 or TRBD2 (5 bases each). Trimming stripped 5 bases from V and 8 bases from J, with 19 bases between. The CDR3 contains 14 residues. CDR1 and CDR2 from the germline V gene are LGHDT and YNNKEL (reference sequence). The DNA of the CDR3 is TGTGCCAGCAGCGCCTCCGGGACCACCGTTAAGCAGTACTTC. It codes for CASSASGTTVKQYF.

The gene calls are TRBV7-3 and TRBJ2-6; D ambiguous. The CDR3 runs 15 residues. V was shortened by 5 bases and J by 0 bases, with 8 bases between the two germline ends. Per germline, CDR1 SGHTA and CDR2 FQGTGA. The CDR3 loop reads CASSTGGSGANVLTF. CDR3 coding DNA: TGTGCCAGCAGCACCGGCGGCTCTGGGGCCAACGTCCTGACTTTC.

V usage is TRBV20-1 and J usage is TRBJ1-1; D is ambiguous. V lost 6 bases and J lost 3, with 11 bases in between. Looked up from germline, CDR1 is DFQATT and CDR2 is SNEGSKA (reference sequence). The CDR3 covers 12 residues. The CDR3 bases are TGCAGTGCCAGTCGGGGTGACACTGAAGCTTTCTTT. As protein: CSASRGDTEAFF.

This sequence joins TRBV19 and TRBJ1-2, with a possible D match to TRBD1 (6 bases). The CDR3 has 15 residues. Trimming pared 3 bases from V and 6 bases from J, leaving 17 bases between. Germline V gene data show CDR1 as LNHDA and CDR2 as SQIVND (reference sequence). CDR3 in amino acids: CASSIKNSGGDGYTF. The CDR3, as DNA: TGTGCCAGTAGTATTAAGAATTCCGGGGGCGATGGCTACACCTTC.

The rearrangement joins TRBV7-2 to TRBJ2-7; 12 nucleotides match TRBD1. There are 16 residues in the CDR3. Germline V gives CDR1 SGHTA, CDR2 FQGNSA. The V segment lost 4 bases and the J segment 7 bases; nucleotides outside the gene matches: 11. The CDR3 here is CASSWGSGTGGREQYF. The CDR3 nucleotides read TGTGCCAGCAGCTGGGGTTCCGGGACAGGGGGCCGGGAGCAGTACTTC.

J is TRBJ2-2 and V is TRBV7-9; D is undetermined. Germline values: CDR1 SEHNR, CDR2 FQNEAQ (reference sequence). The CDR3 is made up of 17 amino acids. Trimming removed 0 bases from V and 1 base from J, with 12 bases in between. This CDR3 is CASSLALSRGNTGELFF. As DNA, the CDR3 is TGTGCCAGCAGCTTAGCCCTCAGTAGAGGGAACACCGGGGAGCTGTTTTTT.

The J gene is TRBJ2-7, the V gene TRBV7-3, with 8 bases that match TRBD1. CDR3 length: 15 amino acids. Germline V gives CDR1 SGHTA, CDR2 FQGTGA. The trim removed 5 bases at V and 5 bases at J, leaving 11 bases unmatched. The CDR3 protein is CASSLSTGTGHEQYF. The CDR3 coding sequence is TGTGCCAGCAGCCTCTCTACCGGGACAGGCCACGAGCAGTACTTC.

CDR3 in amino acids: CASSERSLAGGRLGYNEQFF. CDR3 DNA: TGTGCCAGCAGTGAAAGGAGCCTAGCGGGAGGACGGCTGGGCTACAATGAGCAGTTCTTC. This chain joins TRBV2 and TRBJ2-1; 11 bases are a match to TRBD2. The CDR3 consists of 20 residues. The V gene end was trimmed by 2 bases and the J gene end by 3 bases; junction bases not matched to a gene: 15. Germline loops: CDR1 SNHLY, CDR2 FYNNEI.

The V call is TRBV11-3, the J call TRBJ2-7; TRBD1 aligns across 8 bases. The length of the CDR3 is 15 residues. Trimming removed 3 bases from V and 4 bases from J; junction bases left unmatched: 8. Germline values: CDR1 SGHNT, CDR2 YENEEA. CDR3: CASSFPDRGSYEQYF. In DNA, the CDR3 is TGTGCCAGCAGCTTTCCCGACAGGGGCTCTTACGAGCAGTACTTC.

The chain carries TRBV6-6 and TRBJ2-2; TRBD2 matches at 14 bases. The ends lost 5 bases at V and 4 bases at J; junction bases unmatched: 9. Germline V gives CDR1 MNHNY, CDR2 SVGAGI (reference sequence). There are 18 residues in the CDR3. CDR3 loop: CASSRPGLAGEITGELFF. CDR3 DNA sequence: TGTGCCAGCAGTCGGCCGGGACTAGCGGGGGAGATCACCGGGGAGCTGTTTTTT.

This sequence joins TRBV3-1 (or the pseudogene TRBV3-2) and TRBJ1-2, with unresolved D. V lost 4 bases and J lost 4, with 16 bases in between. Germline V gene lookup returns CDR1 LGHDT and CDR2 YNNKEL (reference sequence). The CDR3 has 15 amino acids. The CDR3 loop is CASSPPASDCYGYTF. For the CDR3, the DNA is TGTGCCAGCAGCCCGCCGGCGAGCGATTGCTATGGCTACACCTTC.

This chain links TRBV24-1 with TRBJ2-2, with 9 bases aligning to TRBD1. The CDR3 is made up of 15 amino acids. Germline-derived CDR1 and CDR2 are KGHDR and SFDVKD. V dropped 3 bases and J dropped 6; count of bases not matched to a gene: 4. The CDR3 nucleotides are TGTGCCACCAGTGATGGGGACAGGGACTCCGGGGAGCTGTTTTTT. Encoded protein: CATSDGDRDSGELFF.

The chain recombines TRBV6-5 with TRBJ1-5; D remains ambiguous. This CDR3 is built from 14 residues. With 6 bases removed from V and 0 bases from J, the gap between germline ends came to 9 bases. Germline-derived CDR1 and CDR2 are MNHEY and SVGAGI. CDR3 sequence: CASRESYSNQPQHF. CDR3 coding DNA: TGTGCCAGCAGAGAGTCCTATAGCAATCAGCCCCAGCATTTT.

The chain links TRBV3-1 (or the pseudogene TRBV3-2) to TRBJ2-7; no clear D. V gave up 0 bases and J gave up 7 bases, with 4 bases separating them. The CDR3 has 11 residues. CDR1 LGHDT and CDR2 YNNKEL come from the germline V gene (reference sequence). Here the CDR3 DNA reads TGTGCCAGCAGCCAAGAGGGAGAGCAGTACTTC. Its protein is CASSQEGEQYF.

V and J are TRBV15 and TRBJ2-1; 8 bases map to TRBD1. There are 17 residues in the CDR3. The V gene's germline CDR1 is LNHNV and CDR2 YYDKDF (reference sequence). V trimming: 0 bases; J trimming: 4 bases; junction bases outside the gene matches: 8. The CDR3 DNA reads TGTGCCACCAGCAGAGATCTGTTGACAGGGGTTTACAATGAGCAGTTCTTC. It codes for CATSRDLLTGVYNEQFF.

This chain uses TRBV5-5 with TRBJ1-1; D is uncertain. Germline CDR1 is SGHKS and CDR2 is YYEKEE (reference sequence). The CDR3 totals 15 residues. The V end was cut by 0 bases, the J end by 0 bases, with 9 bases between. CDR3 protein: CASSLVSAMNTEAFF. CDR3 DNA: TGTGCCAGCAGCTTGGTGTCAGCCATGAACACTGAAGCTTTCTTT.

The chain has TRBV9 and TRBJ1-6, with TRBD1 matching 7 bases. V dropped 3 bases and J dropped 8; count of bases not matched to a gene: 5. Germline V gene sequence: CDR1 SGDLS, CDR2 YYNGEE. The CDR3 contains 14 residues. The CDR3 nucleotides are TGTGCCAGCAGCGGAGGCAGGGGGGATTCACCCCTCCACTTT. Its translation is CASSGGRGDSPLHF.

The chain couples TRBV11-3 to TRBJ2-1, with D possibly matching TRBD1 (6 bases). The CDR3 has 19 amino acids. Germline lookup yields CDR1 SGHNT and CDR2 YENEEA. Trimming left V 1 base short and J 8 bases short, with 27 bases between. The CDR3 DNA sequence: TGTGCCAGCAGCTTAGGTCCCGTCTTGACCGGACAGATTGGGGATGAGCAGTTCTTC. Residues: CASSLGPVLTGQIGDEQFF.

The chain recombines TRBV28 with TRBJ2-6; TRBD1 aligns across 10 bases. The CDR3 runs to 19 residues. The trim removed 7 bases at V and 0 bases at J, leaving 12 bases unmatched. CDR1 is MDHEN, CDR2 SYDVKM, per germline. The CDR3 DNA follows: TGTGCCAGCAAAGACTTGCCGGGACAGGGGATCTCTGGGGCCAACGTCCTGACTTTC. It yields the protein CASKDLPGQGISGANVLTF.